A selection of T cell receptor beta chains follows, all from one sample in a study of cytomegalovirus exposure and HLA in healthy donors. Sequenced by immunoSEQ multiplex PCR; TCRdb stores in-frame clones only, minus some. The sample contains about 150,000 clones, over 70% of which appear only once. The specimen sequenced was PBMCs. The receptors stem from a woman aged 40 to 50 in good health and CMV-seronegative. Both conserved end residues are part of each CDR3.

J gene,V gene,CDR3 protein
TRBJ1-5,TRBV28,CASSPRGQGFTGRNQPQHF
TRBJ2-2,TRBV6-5,CASSYSRDSSRLFF
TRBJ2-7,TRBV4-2,CASSQDGTGSSYEQYF
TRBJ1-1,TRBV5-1,CASSSGQGAMGNTEAFF
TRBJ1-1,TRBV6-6,CASSPQGGGTEAFF
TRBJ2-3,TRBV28,CASSSMKDRGVVQYF
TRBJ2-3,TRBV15,CATSRGSGTTNRGTSTDTQYF
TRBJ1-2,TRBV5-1,CASSSFLRSYGYTF
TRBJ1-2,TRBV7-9,CASSWAGTGFGSYTF
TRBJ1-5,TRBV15,CATSKRGTGGRQPQHF
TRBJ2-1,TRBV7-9,CASSLILQGDEQFF
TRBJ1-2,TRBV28,CASSLNGLRDSSNYGYTF
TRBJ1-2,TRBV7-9,CSSSLFIGGNYGYTF
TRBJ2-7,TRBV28,CASTVGTGGPEQYF
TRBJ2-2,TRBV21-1,CASSKGQGGTGELFF
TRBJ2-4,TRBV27,CASSSRGQGNIQYF
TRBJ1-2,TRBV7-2,CASSTQGGTGGTYGYTF
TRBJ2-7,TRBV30,CAWTLRGRVYEQYF
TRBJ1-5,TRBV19,CASSIGPGGKNQPQHF
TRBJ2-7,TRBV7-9,CSSSSGLAGVWEQYF
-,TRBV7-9,CASNPTQGANEQYF
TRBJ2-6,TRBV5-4,CASSLKSHSGANVLTF
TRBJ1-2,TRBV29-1,CSAADSTF
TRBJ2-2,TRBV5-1,CASGQGLPAGELFF
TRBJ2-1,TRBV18,CASSLIAGGHNEQFF
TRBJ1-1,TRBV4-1,CASSQVQGTEAFF
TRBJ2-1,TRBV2,CASREEGVVQFF
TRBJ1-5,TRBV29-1,CSVAGVGQPQHF
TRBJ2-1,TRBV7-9,CASGHPSYNEQFF
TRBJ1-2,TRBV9,CASSVSKGGRDGYTF
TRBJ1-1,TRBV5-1,CASSLVPPGGEWNTEAFF
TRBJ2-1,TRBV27,CATRGAGWSYNEQFF
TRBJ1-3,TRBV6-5,CASGDQGAGGNTIYF
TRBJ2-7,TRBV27,CASSLDPYSSYEQYF
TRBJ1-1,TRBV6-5,CASSYSRETEAFF
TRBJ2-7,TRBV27,CASTRTVGTYEQYF
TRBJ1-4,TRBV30,CAWSGGTGGFDEKLFF
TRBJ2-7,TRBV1,CTSSQDPFESGGLPISYEQYF
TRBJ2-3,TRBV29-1,CSVEDLGQGGGTDTQYF
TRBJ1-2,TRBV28,CASSYNRNYGYTF
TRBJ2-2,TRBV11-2,CASSLWTTNTGELFF
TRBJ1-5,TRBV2,CASRDTNQPQHF
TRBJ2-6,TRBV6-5,CASLSLSSGANVLTF
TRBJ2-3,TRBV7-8,CASSRLEYTDTQYF
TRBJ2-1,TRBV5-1,CASSVSSGSYNEQFF
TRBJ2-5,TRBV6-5,CASRNGQGRGTQYF
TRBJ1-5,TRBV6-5,CASSYSGSGNQPQHF
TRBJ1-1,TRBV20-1,CSALDRGEAFF
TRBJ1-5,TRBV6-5,CASSYDRAGNQPQHF
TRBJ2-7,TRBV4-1,CASSQGSRLGLYEQYF
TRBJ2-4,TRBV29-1,CSCSGGATMDIQYF
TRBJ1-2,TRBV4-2,CASSLRNRGPESYNYGYTF
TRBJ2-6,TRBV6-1,CASSELLQGASGANVLTF
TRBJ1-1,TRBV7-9,CASSSSGGETEAFF
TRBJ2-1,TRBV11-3,CASRLSGRAREQFF
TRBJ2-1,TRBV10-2,CASSEISLAGTSYNEQFF